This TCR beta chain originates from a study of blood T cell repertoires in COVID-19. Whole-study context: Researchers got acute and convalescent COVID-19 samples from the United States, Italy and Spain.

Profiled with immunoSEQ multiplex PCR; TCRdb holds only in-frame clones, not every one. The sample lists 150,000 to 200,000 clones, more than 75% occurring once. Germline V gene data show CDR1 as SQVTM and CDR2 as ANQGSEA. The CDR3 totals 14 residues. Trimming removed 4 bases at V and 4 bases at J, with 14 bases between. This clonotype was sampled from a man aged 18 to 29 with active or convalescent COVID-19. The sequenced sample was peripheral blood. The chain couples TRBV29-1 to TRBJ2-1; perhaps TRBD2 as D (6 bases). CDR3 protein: CSVVVFSGYNEQFF. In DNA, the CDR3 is TGCAGCGTTGTAGTTTTTAGCGGATACAATGAGCAGTTCTTC.